This T cell receptor beta chain was recovered during a study of T cell responses to AZD1222 COVID-19 vaccine. General study points: Donors in the cohort were predominantly white British and more often female, and clonal diversity was possibly underestimated. A rise in Spike-specific TCR breadth and depth followed two AZD1222 doses.

CDR1 is SGHTA, CDR2 FQGNSA, per germline. The ends were cut back, 1 base at V and 4 bases at J, with 13 bases in the middle. The CDR3 has 16 residues. Notes on this clone: Its antigen remains unknown.

TCRdb keeps only in-frame clones here, not all; method: immunoSEQ multiplex PCR. Among some 150,000 clones listed, 86% were seen once. This sample comprised peripheral blood, obtained on day 0 of MenACWY control vaccination. This TCR came from an adult in good health. The chain is built from TRBV7-2 and TRBJ1-4; TRBD1 is a possible D gene (5 bases). Written as DNA, the CDR3 is TGTGCCAGCAGCTTAGATGCGACAGTGATTAATGAAAAACTGTTTTTT. Protein: CASSLDATVINEKLFF.